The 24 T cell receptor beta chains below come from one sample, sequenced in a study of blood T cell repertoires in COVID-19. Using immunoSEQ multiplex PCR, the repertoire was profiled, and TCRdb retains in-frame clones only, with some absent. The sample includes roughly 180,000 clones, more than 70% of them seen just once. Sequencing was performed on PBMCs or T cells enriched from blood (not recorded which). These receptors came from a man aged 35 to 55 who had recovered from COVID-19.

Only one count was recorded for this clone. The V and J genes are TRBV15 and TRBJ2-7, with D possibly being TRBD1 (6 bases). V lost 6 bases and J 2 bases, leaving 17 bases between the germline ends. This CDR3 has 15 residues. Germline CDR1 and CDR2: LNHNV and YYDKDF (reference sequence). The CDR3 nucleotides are TGTGCCACCAGTCCCCTCCACGACAGGCCCTACGAGCAGTACTTC. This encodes CATSPLHDRPYEQYF.

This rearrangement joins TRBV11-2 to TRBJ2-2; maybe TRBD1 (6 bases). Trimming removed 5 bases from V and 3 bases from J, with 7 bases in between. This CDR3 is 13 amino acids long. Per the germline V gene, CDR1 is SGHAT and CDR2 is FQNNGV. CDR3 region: CASSRTDTGELFF. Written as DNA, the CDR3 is TGTGCCAGCAGCCGGACAGACACCGGGGAGCTGTTTTTT.

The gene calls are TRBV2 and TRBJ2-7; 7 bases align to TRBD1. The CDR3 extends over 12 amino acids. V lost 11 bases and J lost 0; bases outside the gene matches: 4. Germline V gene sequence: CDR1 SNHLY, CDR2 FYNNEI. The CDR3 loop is CAVGQASYEQYF. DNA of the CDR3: TGTGCCGTAGGACAGGCCTCCTACGAGCAGTACTTC.

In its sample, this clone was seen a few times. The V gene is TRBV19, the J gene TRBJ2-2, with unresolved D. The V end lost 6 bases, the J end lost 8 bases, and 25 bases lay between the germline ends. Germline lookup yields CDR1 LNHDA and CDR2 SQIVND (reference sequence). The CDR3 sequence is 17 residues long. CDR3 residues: CASSARSTPISEGELFF. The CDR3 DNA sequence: TGTGCCAGTAGCGCACGCTCCACTCCTATCTCCGAGGGGGAGCTGTTTTTT.

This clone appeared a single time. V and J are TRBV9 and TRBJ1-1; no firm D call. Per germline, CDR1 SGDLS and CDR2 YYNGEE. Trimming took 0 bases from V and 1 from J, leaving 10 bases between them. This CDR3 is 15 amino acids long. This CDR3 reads CASSVVEYSNTEAFF. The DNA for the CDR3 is TGTGCCAGCAGCGTAGTCGAGTACTCGAACACTGAAGCTTTCTTT.

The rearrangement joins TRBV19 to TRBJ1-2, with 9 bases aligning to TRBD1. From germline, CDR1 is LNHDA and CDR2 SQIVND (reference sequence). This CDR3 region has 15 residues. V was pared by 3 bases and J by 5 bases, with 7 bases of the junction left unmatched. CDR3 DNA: TGTGCCAGTAGTATCCCGGGACAGGGACCTTATGGCTACACCTTC. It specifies CASSIPGQGPYGYTF.

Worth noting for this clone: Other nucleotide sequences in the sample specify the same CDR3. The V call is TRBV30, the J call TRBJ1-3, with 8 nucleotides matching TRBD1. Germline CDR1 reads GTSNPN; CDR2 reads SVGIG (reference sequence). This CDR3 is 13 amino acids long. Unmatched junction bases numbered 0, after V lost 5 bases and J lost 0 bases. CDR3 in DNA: TGTGCCTGGGACAGGGGCTCTGGAAACACCATATATTTT. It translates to CAWDRGSGNTIYF.

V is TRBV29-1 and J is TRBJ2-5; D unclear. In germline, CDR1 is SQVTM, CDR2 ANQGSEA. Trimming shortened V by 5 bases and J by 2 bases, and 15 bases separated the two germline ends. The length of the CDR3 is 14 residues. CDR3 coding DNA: TGCAGCGTTCCCGCTCCTAGTAATCAAGAGACCCAGTACTTC. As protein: CSVPAPSNQETQYF.

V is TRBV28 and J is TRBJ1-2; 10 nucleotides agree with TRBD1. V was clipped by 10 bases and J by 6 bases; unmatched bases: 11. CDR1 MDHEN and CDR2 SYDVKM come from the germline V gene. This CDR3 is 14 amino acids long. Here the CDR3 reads CATGGGQGFDGYTF. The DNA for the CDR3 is TGTGCCACGGGGGGGGGACAGGGGTTCGATGGCTACACCTTC.

CDR3 nucleotides: TGCGCCAGCAGCTTGGTACGGGGCTCCTACGAGCAGTACTTC. As protein: CASSLVRGSYEQYF. This rearrangement joins TRBV5-1 to TRBJ2-7, with D tentatively TRBD2 (5 bases). Germline CDR1 and CDR2: SGHRS and YFSETQ. The CDR3 totals 14 residues. V lost 0 bases and J lost 0, with 7 bases in between.

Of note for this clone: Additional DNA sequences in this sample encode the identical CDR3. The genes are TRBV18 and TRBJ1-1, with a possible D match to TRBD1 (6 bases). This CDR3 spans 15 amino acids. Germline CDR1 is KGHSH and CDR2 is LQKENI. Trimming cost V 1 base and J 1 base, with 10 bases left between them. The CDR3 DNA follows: TGTGCCAGCTCACCACTCCAGGGGCCGAACACTGAAGCTTTCTTT. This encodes CASSPLQGPNTEAFF.

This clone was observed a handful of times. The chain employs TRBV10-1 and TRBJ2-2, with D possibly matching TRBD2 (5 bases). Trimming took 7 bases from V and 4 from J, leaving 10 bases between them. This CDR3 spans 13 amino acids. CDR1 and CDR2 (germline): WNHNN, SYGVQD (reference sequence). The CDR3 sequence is CASMGSATGELFF. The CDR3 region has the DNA TGCGCCAGCATGGGTAGCGCCACCGGGGAGCTGTTTTTT.

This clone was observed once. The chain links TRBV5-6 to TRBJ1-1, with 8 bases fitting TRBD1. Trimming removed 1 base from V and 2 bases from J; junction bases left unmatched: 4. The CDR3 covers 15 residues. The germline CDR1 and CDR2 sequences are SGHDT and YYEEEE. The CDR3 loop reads CASSLLGQANTEAFF. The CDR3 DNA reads TGTGCCAGCAGCTTGCTGGGACAGGCTAACACTGAAGCTTTCTTT.

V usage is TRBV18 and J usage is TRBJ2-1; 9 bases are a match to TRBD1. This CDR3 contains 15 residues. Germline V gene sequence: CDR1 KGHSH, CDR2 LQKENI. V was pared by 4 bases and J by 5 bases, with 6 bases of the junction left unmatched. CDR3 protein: CASSRDRGSHNEQFF. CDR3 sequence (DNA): TGTGCCAGCTCACGTGACAGGGGGTCCCACAATGAGCAGTTCTTC.

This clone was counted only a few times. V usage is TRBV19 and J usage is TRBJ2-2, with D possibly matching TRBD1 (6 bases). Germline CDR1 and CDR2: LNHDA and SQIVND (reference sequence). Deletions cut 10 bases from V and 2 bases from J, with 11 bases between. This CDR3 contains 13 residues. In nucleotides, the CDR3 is TGTGCCACGAGACAGGCCAACACCGGGGAGCTGTTTTTT. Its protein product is CATRQANTGELFF.

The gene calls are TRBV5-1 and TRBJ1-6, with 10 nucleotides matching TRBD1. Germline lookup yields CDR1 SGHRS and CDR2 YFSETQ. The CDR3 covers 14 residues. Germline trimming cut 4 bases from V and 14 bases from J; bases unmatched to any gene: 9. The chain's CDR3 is CASSTDRDRGSLHF. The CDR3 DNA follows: TGCGCCAGCAGCACGGACCGGGACAGGGGTTCCCTCCACTTT.

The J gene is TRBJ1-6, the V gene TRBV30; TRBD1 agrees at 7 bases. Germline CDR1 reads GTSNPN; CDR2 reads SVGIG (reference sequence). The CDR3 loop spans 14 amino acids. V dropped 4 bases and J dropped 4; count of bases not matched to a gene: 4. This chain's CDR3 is CAWTQGIYNSPLHF. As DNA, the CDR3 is TGTGCCTGGACACAGGGGATATATAATTCACCCCTCCACTTT.

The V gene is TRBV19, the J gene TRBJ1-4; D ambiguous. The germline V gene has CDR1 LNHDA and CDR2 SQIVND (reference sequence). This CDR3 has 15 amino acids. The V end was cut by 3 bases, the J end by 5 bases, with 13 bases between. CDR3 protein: CASSMGRLSNEKLFF. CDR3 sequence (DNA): TGTGCCAGTAGTATGGGTCGACTCTCGAATGAAAAACTGTTTTTT.

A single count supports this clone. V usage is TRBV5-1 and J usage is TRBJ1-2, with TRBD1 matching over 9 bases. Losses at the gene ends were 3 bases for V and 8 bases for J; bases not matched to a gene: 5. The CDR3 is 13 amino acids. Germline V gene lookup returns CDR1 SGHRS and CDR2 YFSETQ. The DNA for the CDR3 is TGCGCCAGCAGCTCGGGACAGGGAGGAGGCTACACCTTC. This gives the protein CASSSGQGGGYTF.

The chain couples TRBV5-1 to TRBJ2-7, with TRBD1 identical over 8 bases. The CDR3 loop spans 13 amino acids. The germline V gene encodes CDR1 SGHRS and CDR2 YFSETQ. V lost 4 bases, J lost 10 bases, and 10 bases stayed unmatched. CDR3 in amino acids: CASSTGTGDYQYF. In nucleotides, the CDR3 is TGCGCCAGCAGCACCGGGACAGGAGATTATCAGTACTTC.

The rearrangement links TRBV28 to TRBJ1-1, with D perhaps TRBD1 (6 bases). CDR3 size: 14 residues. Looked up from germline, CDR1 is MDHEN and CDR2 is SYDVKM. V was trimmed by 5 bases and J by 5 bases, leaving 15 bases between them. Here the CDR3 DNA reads TGTGCCAGCAGTCACAGGGTTCAGATAACTGAAGCTTTCTTT. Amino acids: CASSHRVQITEAFF.

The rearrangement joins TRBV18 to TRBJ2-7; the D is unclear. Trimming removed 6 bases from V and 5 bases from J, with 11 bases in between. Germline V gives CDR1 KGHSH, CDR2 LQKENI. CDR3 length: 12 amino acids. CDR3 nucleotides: TGTGCCAGCTCCTTAGTTTCTGACGAGCAGTACTTC. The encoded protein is CASSLVSDEQYF. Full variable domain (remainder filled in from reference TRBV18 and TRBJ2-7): NAGVMQNPRHLVRRRGQEARLRCSPMKGHSHVYWYRQLPEEGLKFMVYLQKENIIDESGMPKERFSAEFPKEGPSILRIQQVVRGDSAAYFCASSLVSDEQYFGPGTRLTVT.

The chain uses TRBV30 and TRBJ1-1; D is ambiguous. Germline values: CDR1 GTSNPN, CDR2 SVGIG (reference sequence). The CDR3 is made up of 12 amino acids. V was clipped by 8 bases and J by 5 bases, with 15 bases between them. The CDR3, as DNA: TGTGCCCTCGGGCGGGGAAGGACTGAAGCTTTCTTT. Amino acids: CALGRGRTEAFF.

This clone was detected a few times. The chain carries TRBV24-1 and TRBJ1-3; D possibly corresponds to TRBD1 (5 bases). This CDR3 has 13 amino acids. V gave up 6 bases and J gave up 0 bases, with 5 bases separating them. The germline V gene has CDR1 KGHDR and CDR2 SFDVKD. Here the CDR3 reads CATSRGSGNTIYF. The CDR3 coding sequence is TGTGCCACCAGTAGGGGCTCTGGAAACACCATATATTTT.